The text below deals with one T cell receptor beta chain. What it binds is unknown. Losses at the gene ends were 4 bases for V and 2 bases for J; bases not matched to a gene: 6. The CDR3 extends over 15 amino acids. From germline, CDR1 is SGHRS and CDR2 YFSETQ. This sample is part of a study of cytomegalovirus exposure and HLA in healthy donors. Broader study findings: The study labeled more than 150 TCR beta chains cytomegalovirus-associated. A cluster of highly shared sequence variants was likely a sequencing artifact. An assumption of roughly uniform sequencing depth across donors underlay the presence/absence analyses.

The PCR contained 60 Vbeta and 13 Jbeta primers. In the authors' methods: Around 12 million of about 88 million unique TCR beta chains were shared, per a later count. Clones were read by immunoSEQ multiplex PCR, and TCRdb kept only the in-frame ones, dropping some. That table gives V, J and clone size, and the DNA gave D and trimming. The sample yields more than 75,000 clones, over 70% seen once. Material for sequencing was PBMCs. This chain uses TRBV5-1 with TRBJ2-5; TRBD1 matches 9 bases. The receptor was derived from a man aged 40-49 years in good health and CMV-seropositive. CDR3 protein: CASSGPGQGQETQYF. The CDR3 DNA is TGCGCCAGCAGCGGACCGGGACAGGGACAAGAGACCCAGTACTTC.